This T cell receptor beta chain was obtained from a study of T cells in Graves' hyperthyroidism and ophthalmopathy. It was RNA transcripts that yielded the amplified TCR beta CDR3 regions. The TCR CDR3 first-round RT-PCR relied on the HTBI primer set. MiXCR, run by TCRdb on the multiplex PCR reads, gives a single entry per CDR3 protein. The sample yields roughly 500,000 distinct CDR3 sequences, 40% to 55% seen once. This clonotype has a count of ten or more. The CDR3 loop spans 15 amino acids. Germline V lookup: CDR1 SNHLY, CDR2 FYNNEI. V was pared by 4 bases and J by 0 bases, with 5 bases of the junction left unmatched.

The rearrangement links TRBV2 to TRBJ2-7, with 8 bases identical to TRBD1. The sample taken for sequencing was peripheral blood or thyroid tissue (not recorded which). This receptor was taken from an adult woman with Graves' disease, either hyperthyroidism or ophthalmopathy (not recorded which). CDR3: CASSVDRGISYEQYF. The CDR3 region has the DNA TGTGCCAGCAGTGTTGACAGGGGAATCTCCTACGAGCAGTACTTC.